Below are 3 T cell receptor beta chains sequenced from a single sample in a study of molecular identifiers for immune sequencing clone quantification. Via MiXCR, TCRdb re-called the PCR reads, giving one row per CDR3 protein. In the table there are about 640,000 distinct CDR3 sequences, about 20% of which are singletons. Sequencing was performed on naive CD8+ T cells from blood, with Jurkat cell RNA spiked in. The sample's subset: FACS-sorted CD8+CD4-CCR7+CD45RA+ naive T cells. These TCRs come from a human donor in good health. Some libraries in this study had Jurkat cell RNA spiked in.

This clonotype was detected many times. The genes are TRBV7-9 and TRBJ1-1, with 10 bases fitting TRBD1. From germline, CDR1 is SEHNR and CDR2 FQNEAQ (reference sequence). The V and J ends lost 5 bases and 3 bases, in that order; junction bases with no gene match: 9. The CDR3 is made up of 16 amino acids. CDR3 region: CASSPSGTGVYTEAFF. In DNA, the CDR3 is TGTGCCAGCAGCCCTTCCGGGACAGGGGTGTACACTGAAGCTTTCTTT.

As for this clonotype: This may stem from a read error, because a much larger clone lies one nucleotide away. This chain uses TRBV9 with TRBJ2-1; 9 bases fit TRBD2. J gave up 5 bases and V 0 bases, and 3 bases lay outside the gene matches. CDR1 is SGDLS, CDR2 YYNGEE, per germline. The CDR3 covers 15 residues. The CDR3 nucleotides are TGTGCCAGCAGCGTAGCGACTAGCGGAGACAATGAGCAGTTCTTC. This gives the protein CASSVATSGDNEQFF.

This clonotype was seen ten or more times. This rearrangement joins TRBV7-9 to TRBJ2-7, with D possibly called TRBD1 or TRBD2 (6 bases each). V shed 5 bases and J shed 7 bases, with 15 bases lying between them. The CDR3 runs to 13 residues. Germline V gene data show CDR1 as SEHNR and CDR2 as FQNEAQ (reference sequence). CDR3 residues: CASSLTGSGEQYF. DNA of the CDR3: TGTGCCAGCAGCCTAACAGGGAGCGGGGAGCAGTACTTC.